Sequencing of this T cell receptor (beta chain) was carried out in a study of a mutant IDH1 vaccine in newly diagnosed glioma. Assay used: immunoSEQ multiplex PCR; TCRdb lists only in-frame clones, some missing. The sample records around 42,000 clones, 70% to 90% being singletons. Turning to this clone: Its antigen remains unidentified.

Regarding time point: week 5, during vaccination. In every dose of vaccine, 300 ug of mutant IDH1 20-mer peptide was given alongside topical imiquimod. With V trimmed by 6 bases and J by 0 bases, 6 bases remained unmatched. The CDR3 consists of 15 residues. CDR1 and CDR2 from the germline V gene are ENHRY and SYGVKD. The chain carries TRBV10-3 and TRBJ1-2; 8 positions match TRBD1. The source is a man aged 40-50 years with glioma. The material was PBMCs, obtained from a glioma patient whose treatment included an IDH1 peptide vaccine. This chain's CDR3 is CAISEQGGANYGYTF. Here the CDR3 DNA reads TGTGCCATCAGCGAACAGGGGGGAGCTAACTATGGCTACACCTTC.